Following are 9 T cell receptor beta chains from one sample sequenced in a study of patients and donors after allogeneic stem cell transplantation (dated by TCRdb to 2018 to 2020). Library generation was performed with RT-PCR. Sequenced using a NextSeq 550. TCRdb applied fastp at Q25 and MiXCR to the public reads, then kept only in-frame beta chains. All rows with the same CDR3 protein become a single entry with the most common DNA and genes. The sample table lists roughly 960,000 distinct CDR3 sequences, 18% of them with a count of one. The top ten hold 5% to 6.5% of the sample. What was sequenced was blood, either unsorted or a sorted T cell fraction (not recorded which). These receptor sequences come from a human donor who was either an allogeneic HSCT recipient or a stem cell or donor lymphocyte infusion donor (not recorded which). It is not recorded whose cells these are; they may come from a transplant donor.

The chain joins TRBV18 to TRBJ2-1; D uncertain. V lost 2 bases to trimming and J lost 7 bases, with 12 bases between them. Germline lookup yields CDR1 KGHSH and CDR2 LQKENI. This CDR3 region has 14 residues. CDR3 in amino acids: CASSPYGLMNEQFF. The CDR3 bases are TGTGCCAGCTCACCATACGGCCTTATGAATGAGCAGTTCTTC.

This clonotype was observed a handful of times. The rearrangement uses TRBV6-1 and TRBJ1-3; D not resolved. The V and J ends lost 3 bases and 0 bases respectively, with 6 bases between them. The CDR3 is made up of 14 amino acids. CDR1 and CDR2 (germline): MNHNS, SASEGT. CDR3 nucleotide sequence: TGTGCCAGCAGTGACACGATCTCTGGAAACACCATATATTTT. It codes for CASSDTISGNTIYF.

This clonotype came up a few times. The chain employs TRBV12-3 or TRBV12-4 and TRBJ1-5; D remains unclear. V was pared by 0 bases and J by 7 bases, with 10 bases between. This CDR3 is built from 14 residues. The CDR3 DNA is TGTGCCAGCAGTTTAGCCTTTCTTCCCCAGCCCCAGCATTTT. As protein: CASSLAFLPQPQHF.

A single count supports this clonotype. The chain uses TRBV18 and TRBJ2-5; 7 nucleotides agree with TRBD1. Germline assignment: CDR1 KGHSH and CDR2 LQKENI. The CDR3 is 12 residues long. The V gene end was trimmed by 4 bases and the J gene end by 9 bases; junction bases not matched to a gene: 5. For the CDR3, the DNA is TGTGCCAGCTCACGACGGGACAGCGCCCAGTACTTC. This encodes CASSRRDSAQYF. Combining the CDR3 with reference TRBV18 and TRBJ2-5 gives the whole variable domain NAGVMQNPRHLVRRRGQEARLRCSPMKGHSHVYWYRQLPEEGLKFMVYLQKENIIDESGMPKERFSAEFPKEGPSILRIQQVVRGDSAAYFCASSRRDSAQYFGPGTRLLVL.

This chain joins TRBV28 and TRBJ2-5; the D is unclear. V was cut by 6 bases and J by 5 bases, with 19 bases left in between. CDR1 and CDR2 (germline): MDHEN, SYDVKM. CDR3 length: 15 residues. The CDR3 bases are TGTGCCAGCAGCCCTCCCGGGCATGTGGGCGAGACCCAGTACTTC. Protein: CASSPPGHVGETQYF.

There are a few counts of this clonotype. The chain is built from TRBV5-6 and TRBJ2-1; perhaps D is TRBD1 or TRBD2 (5 bases each). This CDR3 region has 14 residues. Trimming took 3 bases from V and 7 from J, leaving 14 bases between them. Germline CDR1 reads SGHDT; CDR2 reads YYEEEE. CDR3 region: CASSWGRPPNEQFF. The CDR3 nucleotides are TGTGCCAGCAGCTGGGGACGGCCGCCAAATGAGCAGTTCTTC.

There are a few counts of this clonotype. For the CDR3, the DNA is TGTGCCAGCAGTTCTCTAAACAGGGATCCGAACACCGGGGAGCTGTTTTTT. Translation: CASSSLNRDPNTGELFF. The rearrangement links TRBV6-4 to TRBJ2-2, with D perhaps TRBD1 (6 bases). This CDR3 is built from 17 residues. Germline values: CDR1 MRHNA, CDR2 SNTAGT. Trimming cost V 5 bases and J 0 bases, with 16 bases left between them.

The chain is built from TRBV24-1 and TRBJ2-1; no clear D gene. Trimming stripped 0 bases from V and 5 bases from J, with 13 bases between. The CDR3 is 16 amino acids. Germline-derived CDR1 and CDR2 are KGHDR and SFDVKD. CDR3 nucleotide sequence: TGTGCCACCAGTGATTTGGCGCACCCCATCCACAATGAGCAGTTCTTC. The encoded protein is CATSDLAHPIHNEQFF.

This clonotype was found many times. This chain joins TRBV6-5 and TRBJ2-1; TRBD1 matches at 8 bases. Germline-derived CDR1 and CDR2 are MNHEY and SVGAGI. The CDR3 is 12 residues long. V lost 6 bases, J lost 7 bases, and 2 bases stayed unmatched. In DNA, the CDR3 is TGTGCCAGCAGCAGACAGGGGAATGAGCAGTTCTTC. It yields the protein CASSRQGNEQFF.